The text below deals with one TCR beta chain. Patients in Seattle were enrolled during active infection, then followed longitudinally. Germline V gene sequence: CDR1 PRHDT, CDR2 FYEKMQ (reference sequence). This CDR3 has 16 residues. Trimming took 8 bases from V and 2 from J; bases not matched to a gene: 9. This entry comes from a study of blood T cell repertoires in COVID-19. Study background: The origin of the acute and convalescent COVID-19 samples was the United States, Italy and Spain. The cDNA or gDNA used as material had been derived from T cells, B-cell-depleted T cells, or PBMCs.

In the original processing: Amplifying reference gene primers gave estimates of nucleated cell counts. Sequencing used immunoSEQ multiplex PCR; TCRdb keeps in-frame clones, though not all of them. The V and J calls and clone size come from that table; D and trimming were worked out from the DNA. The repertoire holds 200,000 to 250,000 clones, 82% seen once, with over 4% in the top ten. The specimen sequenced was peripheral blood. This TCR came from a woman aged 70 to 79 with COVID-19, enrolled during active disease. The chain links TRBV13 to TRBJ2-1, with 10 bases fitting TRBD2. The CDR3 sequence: CASLRTSGYPYNEQFF. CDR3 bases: TGTGCCAGCTTACGGACTAGCGGCTACCCCTACAATGAGCAGTTCTTC.